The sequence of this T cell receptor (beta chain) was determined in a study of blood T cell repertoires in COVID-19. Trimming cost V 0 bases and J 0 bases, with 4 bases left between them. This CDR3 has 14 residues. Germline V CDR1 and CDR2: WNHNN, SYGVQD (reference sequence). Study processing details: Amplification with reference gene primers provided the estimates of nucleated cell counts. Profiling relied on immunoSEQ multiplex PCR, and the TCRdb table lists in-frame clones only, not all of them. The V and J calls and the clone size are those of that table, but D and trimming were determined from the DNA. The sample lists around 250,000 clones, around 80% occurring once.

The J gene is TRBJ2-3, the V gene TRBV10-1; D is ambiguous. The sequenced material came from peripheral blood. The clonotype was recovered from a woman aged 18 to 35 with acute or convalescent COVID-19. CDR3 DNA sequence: TGCGCCAGCAGTGAGTCGACTAGCACAGATACGCAGTATTTT. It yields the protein CASSESTSTDTQYF.